These 31 T cell receptor beta chains were sequenced from one sample in a study of T cells in Graves' hyperthyroidism and ophthalmopathy. Amplified TCR beta CDR3 regions derived from RNA transcripts. TCR CDR3 underwent first-round RT-PCR with the HTBI primer set. TCRdb used MiXCR to reprocess the multiplex PCR reads, holding one entry per CDR3 protein. The sample has just under 750,000 distinct CDR3 sequences; roughly 32% are singletons. The material sequenced was blood. The origin of the receptors is a woman between 40 and 50 years old with Graves' hyperthyroidism.

There are many counts of this clonotype. This sequence joins TRBV7-9 and TRBJ2-7; a possible D gene is TRBD1 (6 bases). V lost 1 base and J 6 bases, leaving 13 bases between the germline ends. Germline V gives CDR1 SEHNR, CDR2 FQNEAQ (reference sequence). The CDR3 length is 14 residues. The CDR3 DNA reads TGTGCCAGCAGCTTAGTAGGGGGTACTAGCGAGCAGTACTTC. Protein sequence: CASSLVGGTSEQYF.

This clonotype was counted between two and nine times. CDR3 DNA sequence: TGTGCCACCAGTGAATTTCTGGGACCCCAGCATTTT. Its translation: CATSEFLGPQHF. The chain combines TRBV24-1 with TRBJ1-5; D unresolved. V was pared by 4 bases and J by 10 bases, with 10 bases between. The CDR3 contains 12 residues. Germline assignment: CDR1 KGHDR and CDR2 SFDVKD.

In this sample, this clonotype turned up a few times. CDR3 amino acids: CSVVGRPSTDTQYF. The CDR3 DNA is TGCAGCGTTGTTGGTAGACCAAGCACAGATACGCAGTATTTT. The chain joins TRBV29-1 to TRBJ2-3; D gene unclear. Germline lookup yields CDR1 SQVTM and CDR2 ANQGSEA. The CDR3 is 14 amino acids. Trimming cost V 4 bases and J 0 bases, with 11 bases left between them.

As for this clonotype: Being one base from a much bigger clone, this may be a read error. Because it lacks the conserved phenylalanine or tryptophan at the end, this CDR3 is likely a read error. The V and J genes are TRBV19 and TRBJ1-5; no clear D. The CDR3 has 12 amino acids. CDR1 and CDR2 from the germline V gene are LNHDA and SQIVND (reference sequence). V lost 5 bases and J 7 bases, leaving 9 bases between the germline ends. CDR3 sequence (DNA): TGTGCCAGTAGTCGGGAGTCGCAGCCCCAGCATTCT. Its translation is CASSRESQPQHS.

This sequence joins TRBV7-2 and TRBJ2-7; 11 bases align to TRBD1. In germline, CDR1 is SGHTA, CDR2 FQGNSA. This CDR3 spans 15 amino acids. Trimming at V came to 5 bases and at J to 7 bases, leaving 10 bases not matched to a gene. CDR3 in amino acids: CASSQVGQGAGEQYF. DNA for the CDR3: TGTGCCAGCAGCCAAGTAGGACAGGGGGCGGGGGAGCAGTACTTC. Supplemented by reference TRBV7-2 and TRBJ2-7, the full variable domain reads GAGVSQSPSNKVTEKGKDVELRCDPISGHTALYWYRQSLGQGLEFLIYFQGNSAPDKSGLPSDRFSAERTGGSVSTLTIQRTQQEDSAVYLCASSQVGQGAGEQYFGPGTRLTVT.

The chain uses TRBV19 and TRBJ1-1; D remains unclear. This CDR3 region has 16 residues. V was cut by 7 bases and J by 2 bases, with 20 bases left in between. Germline V gene data show CDR1 as LNHDA and CDR2 as SQIVND (reference sequence). The DNA for the CDR3 is TGTGCCAGTATCCCGGAGGTCGGGTCGGGAAACACTGAAGCTTTCTTT. Translating gives CASIPEVGSGNTEAFF. The full variable domain, rest sourced from reference TRBV19 and TRBJ1-1, is DGGITQSPKYLFRKEGQNVTLSCEQNLNHDAMYWYRQDPGQGLRLIYYSQIVNDFQKGDIAEGYSVSREKKESFPLTVTSAQKNPTAFYLCASIPEVGSGNTEAFFGQGTRLTVV.

V is TRBV9 and J is TRBJ2-2; 9 bases line up with TRBD1. The V segment lost 3 bases and the J segment 6 bases; nucleotides outside the gene matches: 6. Germline V gene sequence: CDR1 SGDLS, CDR2 YYNGEE. The CDR3 spans 15 residues. CDR3 sequence reads: CASSGKTGGAGELFF. CDR3 sequence (DNA): TGTGCCAGCAGCGGGAAAACAGGGGGCGCCGGGGAGCTGTTTTTT.

A note on this clonotype: One junction end disagrees with the germline gene, perhaps due to a read error. V and J are TRBV10-3 and TRBJ1-3; D is unresolved. The CDR3 spans 15 residues. CDR1 and CDR2 (germline): ENHRY, SYGVKD. The CDR3 protein is CASSSLLSSGNTIYF. CDR3 DNA sequence: TGTGCCAGCAGTTCCCTCTTAAGCTCTGGAAACACCATATATTTT.

In its sample, this clonotype was seen a few times. CDR3 protein: CASSYEGDGAYEQYF. CDR3 sequence (DNA): TGTGCCAGCAGTTACGAAGGGGACGGGGCCTACGAGCAGTACTTC. The gene calls are TRBV6-2 or TRBV6-3 and TRBJ2-7; TRBD1 or TRBD2 may be the D gene (5 bases each). CDR3 size: 15 residues. CDR1 and CDR2 from the germline V gene are MNHEY and SVGEGT. Trimming shortened V by 2 bases and J by 2 bases, and 13 bases separated the two germline ends.

This clonotype was observed many times. This chain connects TRBV2 to TRBJ1-2, with TRBD1 matching 10 bases. The CDR3 runs 14 residues. Unmatched junction bases numbered 6, after V lost 6 bases and J lost 5 bases. Germline CDR1 SNHLY, CDR2 FYNNEI. CDR3 bases: TGTGCCAGCAGACCCGGGACAGGGGTTTATGGCTACACCTTC. Protein product: CASRPGTGVYGYTF.

The V call is TRBV5-2, the J call TRBJ2-1; the table calls TRBD1, which could not be checked here. TRBV5-2 is a recognized pseudogene. The CDR3 loop spans 14 amino acids. In DNA, the CDR3 is TGTGCCAGCAAGACAGCTAAAATAAGGGATGAGCAGTTCTTC. This sequence encodes CASKTAKIRDEQFF.

This rearrangement joins TRBV12-3 or TRBV12-4 to TRBJ2-7, with D tentatively TRBD1 (5 bases). This CDR3 region has 13 residues. The V end was cut by 3 bases, the J end by 6 bases, with 12 bases between. The CDR3 DNA is TGTGCCAGCAGTTTCTATCTCCAGGGCGAGCAGTACTTC. Encoded protein: CASSFYLQGEQYF.

This clonotype has only a few counts. A much larger clonotype is one base distant, so this may be a read error. The chain employs TRBV6-1 and TRBJ1-1, with unresolved D. This CDR3 is 11 amino acids long. The germline CDR1 and CDR2 sequences are MNHNS and SASEGT. Trimming shortened V by 5 bases and J by 2 bases, and 3 bases separated the two germline ends. The CDR3 nucleotides are TGTGCCAGCAGTCACAACACTGAAGCTTTCTTT. It codes for CASSHNTEAFF.

This clonotype was counted a few times. The chain recombines TRBV3-1 with TRBJ2-7, with TRBD1 matching over 7 bases. This CDR3 is built from 12 residues. V dropped 2 bases and J dropped 6; count of bases not matched to a gene: 1. Germline assignment: CDR1 LGHDT and CDR2 YNNKEL (reference sequence). The CDR3 is CASSQTGVEQYF. The CDR3 DNA sequence: TGTGCCAGCAGCCAAACAGGGGTCGAGCAGTACTTC.

The chain uses TRBV7-9 and TRBJ1-1; D might be TRBD1 (6 bases). The CDR3 extends over 17 amino acids. Trimming removed 6 bases at V and 1 base at J, with 21 bases between. Germline V gene sequence: CDR1 SEHNR, CDR2 FQNEAQ (reference sequence). CDR3 amino acids: CASSRFGGQGPNTEAFF. The CDR3 coding sequence is TGTGCCAGCAGTCGATTTGGGGGGCAGGGACCGAACACTGAAGCTTTCTTT.

This rearrangement joins TRBV2 to TRBJ1-2; 12 nucleotides align to TRBD1. V trimming: 6 bases; J trimming: 8 bases; junction bases outside the gene matches: 4. Germline V gene data show CDR1 as SNHLY and CDR2 as FYNNEI. The CDR3 is 13 residues long. Here the CDR3 reads CASRGTGGRGYTF. The CDR3 DNA reads TGTGCCAGCAGGGGGACAGGGGGCAGGGGCTACACCTTC.

The chain employs TRBV18 and TRBJ1-2; D is uncertain. There are 13 residues in the CDR3. With 0 bases removed from V and 6 bases from J, the gap between germline ends came to 8 bases. Looked up from germline, CDR1 is KGHSH and CDR2 is LQKENI. CDR3 amino acids: CASSPPSVDGYTF. For the CDR3, the DNA is TGTGCCAGCTCACCACCGTCAGTCGATGGCTACACCTTC.

There are many counts of this clonotype. V usage is TRBV20-1 and J usage is TRBJ2-7, with D perhaps matching TRBD2 (6 bases). V was trimmed by 6 bases and J by 0 bases, leaving 12 bases between them. CDR3 length: 13 residues. Germline V gives CDR1 DFQATT, CDR2 SNEGSKA (reference sequence). CDR3 sequence reads: CSARDFASYEQYF. In DNA form, the CDR3 reads TGCAGTGCCCGGGACTTTGCCTCCTACGAGCAGTACTTC.

On this clonotype itself: This clone may be a read error of a much larger clone one base away. This chain uses TRBV7-9 with TRBJ1-4, with 9 bases matching TRBD1. CDR1 and CDR2 from the germline V gene are SEHNR and FQNEAQ (reference sequence). This CDR3 contains 13 residues. V gave up 4 bases and J gave up 11 bases; unmatched junction bases: 5. The CDR3 coding sequence is TGTGCCAGCAGCTGGACAGGGGAGGCGAAACTGTTTTTT. Residues: CASSWTGEAKLFF. Looking up the rest from reference TRBV7-9 and TRBJ1-4 gives the full variable domain: DTGVSQNPRHKITKRGQNVTFRCDPISEHNRLYWYRQTLGQGPEFLTYFQNEAQLEKSRLLSDRFSAERPKGSFSTLEIQRTEQGDSAMYLCASSWTGEAKLFFGSGTQLSVL.

The rearrangement links TRBV7-6 to TRBJ2-7, with unresolved D. This CDR3 spans 15 amino acids. Germline loops: CDR1 SGHVS, CDR2 FNYEAQ. Trimming pared 5 bases from V and 2 bases from J, leaving 16 bases between. The CDR3 is CASSQDLSNTYEQYF. Here the CDR3 DNA reads TGTGCCAGCAGCCAAGATCTTTCTAATACCTACGAGCAGTACTTC.

This chain connects TRBV10-3 to TRBJ2-3; TRBD1 or TRBD2 may be the D gene (5 bases each). This CDR3 is 17 amino acids long. V was trimmed by 3 bases and J by 5 bases, leaving 21 bases between them. Germline CDR1 ENHRY, CDR2 SYGVKD. The CDR3, as DNA: TGTGCCATCAGTGATCCGGGACGTGGATACCTGGGAGATACGCAGTATTTT. Its protein is CAISDPGRGYLGDTQYF.

This clonotype appeared once. This rearrangement joins TRBV7-2 to TRBJ1-1; TRBD1 might be the D (5 bases). Trimming pared 5 bases from V and 3 bases from J, leaving 16 bases between. The germline V gene has CDR1 SGHTA and CDR2 FQGNSA. This CDR3 comprises 15 residues. This chain's CDR3 is CASSPLVGPDTEAFF. The DNA of the CDR3 is TGTGCCAGCAGCCCCCTCGTGGGACCGGACACTGAAGCTTTCTTT.

In its sample, this clonotype was seen many times. The gene calls are TRBV10-3 and TRBJ1-2, with 9 bases fitting TRBD1. CDR1 and CDR2 (germline): ENHRY, SYGVKD. V was clipped by 2 bases and J by 6 bases; unmatched bases: 4. The CDR3 totals 14 residues. CDR3 amino acids: CAISEADRGNGYTF. In DNA form, the CDR3 reads TGTGCCATCAGTGAGGCCGACAGGGGGAATGGCTACACCTTC.

The V and J genes are TRBV6-5 and TRBJ1-2; D not resolved. The germline V gene has CDR1 MNHEY and CDR2 SVGAGI. The CDR3 is made up of 12 amino acids. V gave up 6 bases and J gave up 7 bases, with 12 bases separating them. The CDR3 DNA sequence: TGTGCCAGCAGGGTCATTGCGAGTGGCTACACCTTC. Its translation: CASRVIASGYTF.

This clonotype was found a few times. CDR3 in amino acids: CASSTPAGGFGYTF. CDR3 coding DNA: TGTGCCAGCAGCACCCCGGCAGGGGGATTTGGCTACACCTTC. The chain carries TRBV7-2 and TRBJ1-2; TRBD1 aligns across 7 bases. Trimming took 5 bases from V and 7 from J; bases not matched to a gene: 10. The V gene's germline CDR1 is SGHTA and CDR2 FQGNSA. This CDR3 comprises 14 residues.

This rearrangement joins TRBV10-1 to TRBJ2-7; D remains ambiguous. Germline CDR1 is WNHNN and CDR2 is SYGVQD (reference sequence). Trimming cost V 0 bases and J 0 bases, with 3 bases left between them. The CDR3 has 13 residues. This CDR3 is CASSESTSYEQYF. CDR3 bases: TGCGCCAGCAGTGAGTCTACCTCCTACGAGCAGTACTTC.

The gene calls are TRBV7-2 and TRBJ1-2, with D maybe TRBD1 (6 bases). Trimming pared 5 bases from V and 8 bases from J, leaving 24 bases between. This CDR3 has 16 residues. CDR1 and CDR2 from the germline V gene are SGHTA and FQGNSA. This CDR3 reads CASSRRRQAHGEGYTF. The CDR3 DNA is TGTGCCAGCAGCCGCCGAAGACAGGCTCACGGAGAAGGCTACACCTTC.

This clonotype has ten or more counts. V usage is TRBV25-1 and J usage is TRBJ2-5, with D tentatively TRBD2 (6 bases). Trimming left V 4 bases short and J 1 base short, with 16 bases between. The length of the CDR3 is 16 residues. Germline CDR1 MGHDK, CDR2 SYGVNS. The CDR3 reads CASSVGPGVGQETQYF. CDR3 nucleotides: TGTGCCAGCAGTGTAGGACCGGGGGTGGGCCAAGAGACCCAGTACTTC.

For the CDR3, the DNA is TGTGCCAGCAGCTTAGTCGGGGATTATAATGAAAAACTGTTTTTT. Encoded protein: CASSLVGDYNEKLFF. This chain connects TRBV7-8 to TRBJ1-4; no firm D call. The CDR3 is 15 amino acids. The V gene lost 1 base and the J gene lost 4 bases, with 10 bases spanning the gap. Germline-derived CDR1 and CDR2 are SGHVS and FQNEAQ.

The chain recombines TRBV30 with TRBJ1-1; 8 nucleotides line up with TRBD1. The CDR3 is made up of 16 amino acids. The V gene end was trimmed by 0 bases and the J gene end by 3 bases; junction bases not matched to a gene: 9. CDR1 is GTSNPN, CDR2 SVGIG, per germline (reference sequence). The CDR3 loop is CAWSVQGASVYTEAFF. As DNA, the CDR3 is TGTGCCTGGAGTGTTCAGGGGGCAAGTGTGTACACTGAAGCTTTCTTT.

The chain combines TRBV7-9 with TRBJ2-7; 10 nucleotides align to TRBD2. V shed 3 bases and J 1 base; nucleotides not matched to a gene: 9. The germline V gene has CDR1 SEHNR and CDR2 FQNEAQ (reference sequence). This CDR3 has 17 residues. DNA for the CDR3: TGTGCCAGCAGCTTCCCGAGGCCAGCGGGAGGGTCCTACGAGCAGTACTTC. This encodes CASSFPRPAGGSYEQYF.